This T cell receptor (beta chain) was documented in a study of control samples from healthy donors and cancer patients. Generated by immunoSEQ multiplex PCR, the TCRdb table keeps only in-frame clones and is missing some. The sample contains about 35,000 clones, approximately 90% of which appear only once. Trimming left V 4 bases short and J 6 bases short, with 13 bases between. Germline CDR1 SGHDT, CDR2 YYEEEE. CDR3 size: 14 residues. This receptor was obtained from a middle-aged woman with lung cancer. This chain joins TRBV5-6 and TRBJ2-2; no clear D. Sequencing was performed on PBMCs. The CDR3 reads CASSPTGLSGELFF. CDR3 sequence (DNA): TGTGCCAGCAGCCCTACCGGGTTGTCCGGGGAGCTGTTTTTT.